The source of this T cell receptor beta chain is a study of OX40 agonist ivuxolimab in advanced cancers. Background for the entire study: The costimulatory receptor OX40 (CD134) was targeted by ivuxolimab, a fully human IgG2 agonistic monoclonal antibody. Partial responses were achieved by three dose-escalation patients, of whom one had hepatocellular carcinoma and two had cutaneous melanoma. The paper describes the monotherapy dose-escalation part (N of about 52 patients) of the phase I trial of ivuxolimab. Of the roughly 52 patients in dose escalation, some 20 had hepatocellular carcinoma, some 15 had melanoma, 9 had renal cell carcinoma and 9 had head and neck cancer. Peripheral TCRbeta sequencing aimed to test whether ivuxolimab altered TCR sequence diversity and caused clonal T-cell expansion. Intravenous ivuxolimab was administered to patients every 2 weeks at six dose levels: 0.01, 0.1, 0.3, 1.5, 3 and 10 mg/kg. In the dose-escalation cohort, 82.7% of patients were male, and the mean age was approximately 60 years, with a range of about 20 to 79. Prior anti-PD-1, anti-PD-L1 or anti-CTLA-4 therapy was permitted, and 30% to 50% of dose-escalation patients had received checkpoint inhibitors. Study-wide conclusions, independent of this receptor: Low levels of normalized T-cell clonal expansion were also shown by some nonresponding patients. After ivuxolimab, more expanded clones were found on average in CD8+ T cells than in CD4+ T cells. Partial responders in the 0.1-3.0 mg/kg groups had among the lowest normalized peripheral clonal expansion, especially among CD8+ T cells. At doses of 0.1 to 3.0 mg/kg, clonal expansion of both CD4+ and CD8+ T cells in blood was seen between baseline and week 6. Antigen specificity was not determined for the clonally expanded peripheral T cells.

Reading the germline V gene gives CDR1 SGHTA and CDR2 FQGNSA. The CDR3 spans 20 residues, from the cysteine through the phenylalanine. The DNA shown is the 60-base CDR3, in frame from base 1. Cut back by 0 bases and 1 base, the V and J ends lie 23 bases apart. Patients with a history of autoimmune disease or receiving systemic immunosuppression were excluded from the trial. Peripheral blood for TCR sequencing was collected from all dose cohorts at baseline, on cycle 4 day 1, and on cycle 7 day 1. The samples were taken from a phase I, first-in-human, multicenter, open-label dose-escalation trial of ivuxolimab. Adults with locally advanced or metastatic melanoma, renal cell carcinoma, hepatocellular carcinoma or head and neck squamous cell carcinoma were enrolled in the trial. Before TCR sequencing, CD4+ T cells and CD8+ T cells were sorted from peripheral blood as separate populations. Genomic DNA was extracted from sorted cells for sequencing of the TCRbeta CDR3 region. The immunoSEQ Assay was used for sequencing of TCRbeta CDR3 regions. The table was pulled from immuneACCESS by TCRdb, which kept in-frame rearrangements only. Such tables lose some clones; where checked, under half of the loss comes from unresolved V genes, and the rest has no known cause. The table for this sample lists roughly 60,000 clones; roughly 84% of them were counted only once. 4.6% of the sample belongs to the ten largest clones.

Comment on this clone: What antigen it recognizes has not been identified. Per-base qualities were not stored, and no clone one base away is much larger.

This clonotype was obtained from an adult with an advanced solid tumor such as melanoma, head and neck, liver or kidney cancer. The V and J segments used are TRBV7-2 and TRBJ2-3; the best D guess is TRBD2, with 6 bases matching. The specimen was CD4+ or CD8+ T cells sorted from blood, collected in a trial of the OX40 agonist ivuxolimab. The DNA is TGTGCCAGCAGCTTAGCAGGGTTGGGGGGACGTCTTTCTCGCACAGATACGCAGTATTTT. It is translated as CASSLAGLGGRLSRTDTQYF.